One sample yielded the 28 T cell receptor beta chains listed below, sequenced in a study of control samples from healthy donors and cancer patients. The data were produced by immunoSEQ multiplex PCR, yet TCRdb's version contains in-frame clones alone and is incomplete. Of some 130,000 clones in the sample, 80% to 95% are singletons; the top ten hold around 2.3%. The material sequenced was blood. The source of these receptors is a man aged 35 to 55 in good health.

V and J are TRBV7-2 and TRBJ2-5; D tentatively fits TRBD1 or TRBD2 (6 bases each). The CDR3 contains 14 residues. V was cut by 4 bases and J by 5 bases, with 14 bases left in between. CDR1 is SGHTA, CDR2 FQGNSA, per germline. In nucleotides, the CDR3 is TGTGCCAGCAGCTCCACAGGGACTCGCGAGACCCAGTACTTC. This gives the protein CASSSTGTRETQYF.

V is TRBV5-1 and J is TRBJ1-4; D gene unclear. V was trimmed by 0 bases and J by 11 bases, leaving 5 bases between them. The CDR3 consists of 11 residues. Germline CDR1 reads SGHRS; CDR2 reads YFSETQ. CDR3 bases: TGCGCCAGCAGCTTGGGTGACAAACTGTTTTTT. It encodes CASSLGDKLFF.

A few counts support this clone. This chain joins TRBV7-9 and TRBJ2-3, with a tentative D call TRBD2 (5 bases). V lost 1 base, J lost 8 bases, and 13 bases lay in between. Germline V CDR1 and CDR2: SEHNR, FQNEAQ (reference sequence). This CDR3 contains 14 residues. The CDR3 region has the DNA TGTGCCAGCAGCTTAGGTGACTCCCGGGGTACGCAGTATTTT. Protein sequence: CASSLGDSRGTQYF.

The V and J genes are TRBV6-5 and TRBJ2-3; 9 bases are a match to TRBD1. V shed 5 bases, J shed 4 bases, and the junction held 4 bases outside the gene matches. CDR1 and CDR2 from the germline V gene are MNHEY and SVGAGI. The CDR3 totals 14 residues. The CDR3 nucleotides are TGTGCCAGCAGTAGGGACAGGGACGCAGATACGCAGTATTTT. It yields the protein CASSRDRDADTQYF.

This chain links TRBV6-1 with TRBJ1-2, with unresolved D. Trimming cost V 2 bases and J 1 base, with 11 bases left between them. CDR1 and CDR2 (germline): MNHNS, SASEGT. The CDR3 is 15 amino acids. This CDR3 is CASSELGLLNYGYTF. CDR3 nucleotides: TGTGCCAGCAGTGAACTTGGGTTACTTAACTATGGCTACACCTTC.

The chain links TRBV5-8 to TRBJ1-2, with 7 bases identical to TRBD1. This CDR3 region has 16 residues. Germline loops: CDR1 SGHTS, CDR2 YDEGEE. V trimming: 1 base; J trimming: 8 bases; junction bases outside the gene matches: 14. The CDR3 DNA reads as TGTGCCAGCAGCTTGTACGTTGGGGCAGGGGGATCGGGCTACACCTTC. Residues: CASSLYVGAGGSGYTF.

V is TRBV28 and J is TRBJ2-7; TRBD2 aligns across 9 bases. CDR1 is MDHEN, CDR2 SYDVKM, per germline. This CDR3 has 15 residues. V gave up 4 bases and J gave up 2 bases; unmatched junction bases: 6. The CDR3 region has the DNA TGTGCCAGCAGTTCGCCAGCGGGGGGTCCCTACGAGCAGTACTTC. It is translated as CASSSPAGGPYEQYF.

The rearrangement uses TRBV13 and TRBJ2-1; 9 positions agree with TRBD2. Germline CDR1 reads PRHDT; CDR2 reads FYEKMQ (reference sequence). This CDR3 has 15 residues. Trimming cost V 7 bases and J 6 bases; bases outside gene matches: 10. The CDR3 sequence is CASTKEAGGPNEQFF. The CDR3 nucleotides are TGTGCCAGCACCAAAGAGGCGGGGGGGCCCAATGAGCAGTTCTTC.

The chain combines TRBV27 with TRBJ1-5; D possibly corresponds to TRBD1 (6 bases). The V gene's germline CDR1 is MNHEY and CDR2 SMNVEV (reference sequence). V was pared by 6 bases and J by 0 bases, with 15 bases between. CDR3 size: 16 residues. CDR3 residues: CASRMGGRVSNQPQHF. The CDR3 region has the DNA TGTGCCAGCAGAATGGGGGGCAGGGTTAGCAATCAGCCCCAGCATTTT.

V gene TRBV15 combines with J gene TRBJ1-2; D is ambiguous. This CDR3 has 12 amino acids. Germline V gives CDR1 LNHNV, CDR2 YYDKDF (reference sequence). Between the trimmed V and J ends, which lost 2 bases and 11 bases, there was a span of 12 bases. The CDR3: CATSRQGGVYTF. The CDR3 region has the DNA TGTGCCACCAGCAGACAAGGAGGAGTTTACACCTTC.

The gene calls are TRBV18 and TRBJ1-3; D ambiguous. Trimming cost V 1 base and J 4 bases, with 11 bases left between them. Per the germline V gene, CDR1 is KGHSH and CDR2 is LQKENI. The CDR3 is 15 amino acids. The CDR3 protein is CASSPLGSSGNTIYF. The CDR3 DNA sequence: TGTGCCAGCTCACCACTTGGATCATCCGGAAACACCATATATTTT.

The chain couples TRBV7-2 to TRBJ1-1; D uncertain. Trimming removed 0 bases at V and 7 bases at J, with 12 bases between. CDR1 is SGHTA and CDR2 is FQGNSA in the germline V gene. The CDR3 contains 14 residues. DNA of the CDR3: TGTGCCAGCAGCTTAGCGCCAGATATCCGTGAAGCTTTCTTT. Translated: CASSLAPDIREAFF. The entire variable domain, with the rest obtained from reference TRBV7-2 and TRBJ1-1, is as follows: GAGVSQSPSNKVTEKGKDVELRCDPISGHTALYWYRQSLGQGLEFLIYFQGNSAPDKSGLPSDRFSAERTGGSVSTLTIQRTQQEDSAVYLCASSLAPDIREAFFGQGTRLTVV.

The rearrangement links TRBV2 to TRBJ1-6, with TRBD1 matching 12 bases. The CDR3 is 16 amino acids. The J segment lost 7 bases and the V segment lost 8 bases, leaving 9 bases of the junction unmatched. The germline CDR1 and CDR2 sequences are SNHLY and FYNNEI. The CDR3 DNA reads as TGTGCCAGCCACCGGGACAGGGGGCGCGGCAATTCACCCCTCCACTTT. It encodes CASHRDRGRGNSPLHF. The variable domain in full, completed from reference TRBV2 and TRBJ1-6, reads EPEVTQTPSHQVTQMGQEVILRCVPISNHLYFYWYRQILGQKVEFLVSFYNNEISEKSEIFDDQFSVERPDGSNFTLKIRSTKLEDSAMYFCASHRDRGRGNSPLHFGNGTRLTVT.

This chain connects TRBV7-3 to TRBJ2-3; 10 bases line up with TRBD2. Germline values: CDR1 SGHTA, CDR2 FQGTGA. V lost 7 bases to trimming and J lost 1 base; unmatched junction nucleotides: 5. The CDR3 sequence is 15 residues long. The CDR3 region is CASTIAGGGTDTQYF. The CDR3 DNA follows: TGTGCCAGCACCATAGCGGGGGGAGGCACAGATACGCAGTATTTT.

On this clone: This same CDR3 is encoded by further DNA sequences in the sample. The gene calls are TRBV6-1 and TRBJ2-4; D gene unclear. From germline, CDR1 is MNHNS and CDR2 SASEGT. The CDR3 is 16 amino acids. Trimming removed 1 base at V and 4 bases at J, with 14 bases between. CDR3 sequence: CASSEEGRWPKNIQYF. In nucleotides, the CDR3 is TGTGCCAGCAGTGAAGAGGGTAGATGGCCAAAAAACATTCAGTACTTC.

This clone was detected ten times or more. The CDR3 spells CASSSQGYKGEKLFF. The DNA for the CDR3 is TGTGCCAGCAGCTCCCAGGGGTATAAGGGCGAAAAACTGTTTTTT. This sequence joins TRBV5-5 and TRBJ1-4; TRBD1 might be the D (6 bases). There are 15 residues in the CDR3. Germline CDR1 and CDR2: SGHKS and YYEKEE (reference sequence). The V and J ends lost 3 bases and 8 bases respectively, with 17 bases between them.

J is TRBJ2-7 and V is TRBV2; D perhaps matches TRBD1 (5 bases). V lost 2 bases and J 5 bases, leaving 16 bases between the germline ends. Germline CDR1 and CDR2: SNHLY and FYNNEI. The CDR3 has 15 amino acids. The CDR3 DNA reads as TGTGCCAGCAGTGAATCCGGGCTCCTGGGGCACGAGCAGTACTTC. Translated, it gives CASSESGLLGHEQYF.

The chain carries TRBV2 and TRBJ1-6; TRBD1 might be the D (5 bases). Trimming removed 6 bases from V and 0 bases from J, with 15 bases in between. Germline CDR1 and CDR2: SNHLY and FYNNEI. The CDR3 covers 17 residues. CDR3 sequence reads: CASRRGWPSSYNSPLHF. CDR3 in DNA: TGTGCCAGCAGGAGGGGTTGGCCCAGCTCCTATAATTCACCCCTCCACTTT.

The CDR3: CAISVGDNEKLFF. For the CDR3, the DNA is TGTGCCATCAGTGTGGGGGATAATGAAAAACTGTTTTTT. This sequence joins TRBV10-3 and TRBJ1-4; TRBD1 is a possible D gene (5 bases). V lost 4 bases, J lost 4 bases, and 7 bases lay in between. This CDR3 is 13 amino acids long. Germline V gene lookup returns CDR1 ENHRY and CDR2 SYGVKD.

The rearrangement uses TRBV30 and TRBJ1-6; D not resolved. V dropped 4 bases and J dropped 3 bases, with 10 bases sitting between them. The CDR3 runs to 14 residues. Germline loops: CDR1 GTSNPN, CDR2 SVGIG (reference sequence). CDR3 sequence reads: CAWTNENYNSPLHF. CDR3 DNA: TGTGCCTGGACTAACGAGAACTATAATTCACCCCTCCACTTT.

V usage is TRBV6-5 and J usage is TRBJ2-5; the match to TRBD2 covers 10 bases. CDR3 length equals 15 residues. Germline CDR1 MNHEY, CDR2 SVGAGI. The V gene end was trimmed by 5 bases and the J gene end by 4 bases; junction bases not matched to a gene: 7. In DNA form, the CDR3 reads TGTGCCAGCAGTAGGTGGGCTAGCGGGGGAGAGACCCAGTACTTC. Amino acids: CASSRWASGGETQYF.

CDR3 loop: CASSEGQDYEQYF. CDR3 sequence (DNA): TGTGCCAGCTCCGAGGGGCAGGACTACGAGCAGTACTTC. The gene calls are TRBV18 and TRBJ2-7, with D tentatively TRBD1 or TRBD2 (5 bases each). Looked up from germline, CDR1 is KGHSH and CDR2 is LQKENI. This CDR3 is built from 13 residues. Trimming removed 6 bases from V and 3 bases from J, with 12 bases in between.

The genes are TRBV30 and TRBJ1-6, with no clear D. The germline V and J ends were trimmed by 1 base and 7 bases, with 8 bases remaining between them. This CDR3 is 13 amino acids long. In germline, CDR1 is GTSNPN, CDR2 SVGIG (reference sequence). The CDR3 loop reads CAWSGERNSPLHF. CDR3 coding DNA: TGTGCCTGGAGTGGGGAGCGGAATTCACCCCTCCACTTT.

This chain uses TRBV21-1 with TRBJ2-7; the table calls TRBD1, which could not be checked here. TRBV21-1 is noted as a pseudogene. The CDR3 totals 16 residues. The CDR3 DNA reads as TGTGCCAGCAGTAATCGGGCAGGGACAGGGTGGGACGAGCAGTACTTC. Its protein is CASSNRAGTGWDEQYF.

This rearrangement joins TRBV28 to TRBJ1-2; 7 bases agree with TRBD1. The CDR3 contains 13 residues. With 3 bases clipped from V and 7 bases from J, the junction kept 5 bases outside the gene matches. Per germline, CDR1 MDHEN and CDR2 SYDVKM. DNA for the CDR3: TGTGCCAGCAGTTTTCGTGACAGGGCTGGCTACACCTTC. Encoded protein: CASSFRDRAGYTF.

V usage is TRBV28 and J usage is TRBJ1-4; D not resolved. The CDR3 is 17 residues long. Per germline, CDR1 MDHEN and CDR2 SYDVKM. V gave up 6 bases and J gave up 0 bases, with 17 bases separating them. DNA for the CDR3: TGTGCCAGCAGACGAGACTCCGGAGCTGCAACTAATGAAAAACTGTTTTTT. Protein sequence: CASRRDSGAATNEKLFF. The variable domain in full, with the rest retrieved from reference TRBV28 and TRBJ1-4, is DVKVTQSSRYLVKRTGEKVFLECVQDMDHENMFWYRQDPGLGLRLIYFSYDVKMKEKGDIPEGYSVSREKKERFSLILESASTNQTSMYLCASRRDSGAATNEKLFFGSGTQLSVL.

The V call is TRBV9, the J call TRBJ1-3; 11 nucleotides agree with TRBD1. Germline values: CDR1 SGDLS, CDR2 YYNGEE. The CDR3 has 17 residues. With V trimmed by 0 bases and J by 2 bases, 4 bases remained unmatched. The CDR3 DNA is TGTGCCAGCAGCGTAGTTGGGACAGGGGGAGCTGGAAACACCATATATTTT. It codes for CASSVVGTGGAGNTIYF.

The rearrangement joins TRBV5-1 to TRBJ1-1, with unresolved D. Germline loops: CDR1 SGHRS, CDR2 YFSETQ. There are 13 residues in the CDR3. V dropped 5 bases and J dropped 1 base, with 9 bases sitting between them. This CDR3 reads CASRRLQNTEAFF. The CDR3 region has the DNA TGCGCCAGCAGGAGACTTCAGAACACTGAAGCTTTCTTT.